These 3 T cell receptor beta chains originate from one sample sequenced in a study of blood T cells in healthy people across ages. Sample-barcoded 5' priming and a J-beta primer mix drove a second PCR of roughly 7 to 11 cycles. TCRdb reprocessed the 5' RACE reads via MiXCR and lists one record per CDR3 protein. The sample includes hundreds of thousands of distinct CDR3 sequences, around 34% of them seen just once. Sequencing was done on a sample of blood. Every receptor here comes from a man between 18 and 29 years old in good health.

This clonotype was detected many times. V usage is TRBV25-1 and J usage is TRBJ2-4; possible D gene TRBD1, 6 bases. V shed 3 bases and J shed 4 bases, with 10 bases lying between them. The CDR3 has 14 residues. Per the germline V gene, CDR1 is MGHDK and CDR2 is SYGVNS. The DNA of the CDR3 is TGTGCCAGCAGTGACCCAGACAGGAAAAACATTCAGTACTTC. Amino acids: CASSDPDRKNIQYF.

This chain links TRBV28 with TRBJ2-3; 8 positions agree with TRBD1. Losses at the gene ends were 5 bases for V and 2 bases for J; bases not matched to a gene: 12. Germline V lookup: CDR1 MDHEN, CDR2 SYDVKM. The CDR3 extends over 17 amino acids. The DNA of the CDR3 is TGTGCCAGCAGTGACGGACAGGGCCGAGAAGTCACAGATACGCAGTATTTT. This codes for CASSDGQGREVTDTQYF. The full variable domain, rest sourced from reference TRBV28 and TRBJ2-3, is DVKVTQSSRYLVKRTGEKVFLECVQDMDHENMFWYRQDPGLGLRLIYFSYDVKMKEKGDIPEGYSVSREKKERFSLILESASTNQTSMYLCASSDGQGREVTDTQYFGPGTRLTVL.

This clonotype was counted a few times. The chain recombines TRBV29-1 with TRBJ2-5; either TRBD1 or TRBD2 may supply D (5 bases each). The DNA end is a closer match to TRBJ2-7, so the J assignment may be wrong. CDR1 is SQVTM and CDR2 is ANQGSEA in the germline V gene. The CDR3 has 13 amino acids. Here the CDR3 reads CSAGTGGNYEQYF. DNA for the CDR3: TGCAGCGCCGGGACCGGAGGTAACTACGAGCAGTACTTC.